This TCR beta chain was sequenced in a study of cytomegalovirus exposure and HLA in healthy donors. Looking at the study overall: There were 75 million to 95 million unique TCRs (from HLA-typed donors) in an early data release.

60 Vbeta and 13 Jbeta primers were used in PCR. Profiled with immunoSEQ multiplex PCR; TCRdb holds only in-frame clones, not every one. Seen here are a few hundred thousand clones, 84% observed once, and the top ten hold 2%. Note on this clone: Its antigen is not known.

Whole-study results and caveats: Evidence from a later analysis indicated that most CMV-associated TCR beta chains looked HLA-restricted. Specific recognition of CMV antigens was confirmed in vitro for a few chains (all CMV-associated). Solely CMV serostatus was available to characterize immune exposure.

The source of this sequence is a woman between 40 and 55 years old in good health and CMV-seropositive. The specimen was PBMCs.

The CDR3 sequence: CASSLGEDYGYTF. The CDR3 DNA is TGTGCCAGCAGCTTAGGGGAGGACTATGGCTACACCTTC. The rearrangement joins TRBV11-3 to TRBJ1-2; no clear D gene. This CDR3 has 13 residues. The V and J ends lost 1 base and 3 bases respectively, with 6 bases between them. Germline lookup yields CDR1 SGHNT and CDR2 YENEEA.